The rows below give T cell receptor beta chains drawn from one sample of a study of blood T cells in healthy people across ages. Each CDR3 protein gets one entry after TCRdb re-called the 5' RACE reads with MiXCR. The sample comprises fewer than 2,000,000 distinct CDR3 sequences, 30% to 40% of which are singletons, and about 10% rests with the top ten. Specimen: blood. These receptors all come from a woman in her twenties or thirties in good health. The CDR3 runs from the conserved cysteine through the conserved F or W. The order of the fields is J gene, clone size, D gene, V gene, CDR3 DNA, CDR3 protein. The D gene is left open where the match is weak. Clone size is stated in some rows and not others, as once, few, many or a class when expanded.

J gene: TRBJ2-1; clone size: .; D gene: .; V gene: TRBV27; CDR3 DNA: TGTGCCAGCAGTTCCCACAGGGACCCCTACAATGAGCAGTTCTTC; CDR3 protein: CASSSHRDPYNEQFF
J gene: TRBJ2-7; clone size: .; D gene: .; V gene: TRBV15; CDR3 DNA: TGTGCCACCAGCAGAGTATGGGACGTCTACGAGCAGTACTTC; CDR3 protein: CATSRVWDVYEQYF
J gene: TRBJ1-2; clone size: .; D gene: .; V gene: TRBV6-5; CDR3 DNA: TGTGCCAGCAGGATGCCGGGAGCTAACTATGGCTACACCTTC; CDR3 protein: CASRMPGANYGYTF
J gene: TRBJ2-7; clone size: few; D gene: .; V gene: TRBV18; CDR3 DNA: TGTGCCAGCTCACCAAGTGAAGGGATCGAGCAGTACTTC; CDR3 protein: CASSPSEGIEQYF
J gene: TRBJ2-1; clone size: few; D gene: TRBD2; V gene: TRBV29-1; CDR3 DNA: TGCAGCGTCGAAGCGGGAGGCTTGGAGTTCTTC; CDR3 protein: CSVEAGGLEFF
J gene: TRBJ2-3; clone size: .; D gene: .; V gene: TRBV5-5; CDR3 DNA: TGTGCCAGCAGCCACTCGGTCGGTCGCGATACGCAGTATTTT; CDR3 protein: CASSHSVGRDTQYF
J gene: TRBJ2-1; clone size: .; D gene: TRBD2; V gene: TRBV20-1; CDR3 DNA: TGCAGTGCCGCGGGGACTAGCGGGAGCGGAGAGCAGTTCTTC; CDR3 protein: CSAAGTSGSGEQFF
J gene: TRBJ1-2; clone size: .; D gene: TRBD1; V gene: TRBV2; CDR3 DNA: TGTGCCGGCAGTGAAGGTGTGAGAGGGGGCGCGTATGGCTACACCTTC; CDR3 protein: CAGSEGVRGGAYGYTF
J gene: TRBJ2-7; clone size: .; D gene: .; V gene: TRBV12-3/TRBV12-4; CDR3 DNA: TGTGCCAGCAGCCCAGCGGCATTCGGCTACGAGCAGTACTTC; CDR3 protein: CASSPAAFGYEQYF
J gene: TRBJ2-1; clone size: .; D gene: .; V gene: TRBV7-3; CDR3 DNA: TGTGCCAGCGGCTTATCGGGGTCTAGCTCCTACAATGAGCAGTTCTTC; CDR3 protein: CASGLSGSSSYNEQFF
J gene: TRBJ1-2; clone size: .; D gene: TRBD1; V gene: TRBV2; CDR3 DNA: TGTGCCAGCGACGTGCAGGGGGGTTCCCATGGCTACACCTTC; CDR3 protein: CASDVQGGSHGYTF
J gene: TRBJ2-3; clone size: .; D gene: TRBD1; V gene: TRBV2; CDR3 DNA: TGTGCCAGCTGGCCAGGGGGAACAGATACGCAGTATTTT; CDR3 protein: CASWPGGTDTQYF
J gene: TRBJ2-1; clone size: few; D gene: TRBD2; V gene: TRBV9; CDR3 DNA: TGTGCCAGCAGCGTATGGGGACTAGCGGACAATGAGCAGTTCTTC; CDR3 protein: CASSVWGLADNEQFF
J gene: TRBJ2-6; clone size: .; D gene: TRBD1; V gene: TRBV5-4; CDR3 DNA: TGTGCCAGCAGCTCACCTTGGACAGGTTTAGCCTCTGGGGCCAACGTCCTGACTTTC; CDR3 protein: CASSSPWTGLASGANVLTF
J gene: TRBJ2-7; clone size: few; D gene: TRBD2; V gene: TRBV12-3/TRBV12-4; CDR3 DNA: TGTGCCAGCAGTTTAGGAGGCCTAGCGGTGGGAGGAGAGCAGTACTTC; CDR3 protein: CASSLGGLAVGGEQYF
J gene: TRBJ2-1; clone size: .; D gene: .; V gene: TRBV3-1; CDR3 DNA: TGTGCCAGCAGCCAAGATCGAGGGCCACAGTTCTTC; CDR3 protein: CASSQDRGPQFF
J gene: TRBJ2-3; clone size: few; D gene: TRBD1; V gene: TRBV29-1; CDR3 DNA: TGCAGCGTCGGAGGGGGACAGGGAGTAGATACGCAGTATTTT; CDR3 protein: CSVGGGQGVDTQYF
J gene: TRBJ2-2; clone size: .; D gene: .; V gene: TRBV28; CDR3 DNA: TGTGCCAGCAGCTCAGTCCCTTGGCCCGGGGAGCTGTTTTTT; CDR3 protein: CASSSVPWPGELFF
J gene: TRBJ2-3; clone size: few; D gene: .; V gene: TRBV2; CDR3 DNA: TGTGCCAGCAAGGGGGGGGAGTATGGCACAGATACGCAGTATTTT; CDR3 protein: CASKGGEYGTDTQYF
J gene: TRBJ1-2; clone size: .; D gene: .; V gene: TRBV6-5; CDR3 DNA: TGTGCCAGCAGTTACCTCGCGGGAGGAGCGTATGGCTACACCTTC; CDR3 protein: CASSYLAGGAYGYTF
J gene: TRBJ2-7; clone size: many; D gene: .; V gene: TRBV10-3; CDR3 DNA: TGTGCCACCGAACCCGACGGAACCTACGAGCAGTACTTC; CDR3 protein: CATEPDGTYEQYF
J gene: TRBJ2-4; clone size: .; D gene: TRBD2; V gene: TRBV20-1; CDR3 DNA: TGCAGTGCTAGAGATAGGGGTAGCGGGAGTTCGGCCAAAAACATTCAGTACTTC; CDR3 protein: CSARDRGSGSSAKNIQYF
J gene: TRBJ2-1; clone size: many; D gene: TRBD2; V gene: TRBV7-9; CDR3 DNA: TGTGCCAGCAGCTCCCTAGCGGGGGTATACAATGAGCAGTTCTTC; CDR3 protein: CASSSLAGVYNEQFF
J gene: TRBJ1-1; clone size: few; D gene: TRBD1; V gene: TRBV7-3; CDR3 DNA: TGTGCCAGCAGCTTCATTGACAGGGAGGGGGGATCCGCTTTCTTT; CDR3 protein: CASSFIDREGGSAFF
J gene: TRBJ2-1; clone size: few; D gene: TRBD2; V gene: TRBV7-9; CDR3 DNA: TGTGCCAGCACACCAACTGGCGGGAGCGGCAATGAGCAGTTCTTC; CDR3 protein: CASTPTGGSGNEQFF
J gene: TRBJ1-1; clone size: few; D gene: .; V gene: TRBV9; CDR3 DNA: TGTGCCAGCAGCGTAGATGGGACTAACACTGAAGCTTTCTTT; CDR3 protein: CASSVDGTNTEAFF
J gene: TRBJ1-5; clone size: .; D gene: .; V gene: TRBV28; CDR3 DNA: TGTGCCAGCGGCACGAGGTACGGCAATCAGCCCCAGCATTTT; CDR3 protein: CASGTRYGNQPQHF
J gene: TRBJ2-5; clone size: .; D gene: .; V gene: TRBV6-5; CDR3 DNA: TGTGCCAGCAGTCGCCGACTTCAAGAGACCCAGTACTTC; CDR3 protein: CASSRRLQETQYF
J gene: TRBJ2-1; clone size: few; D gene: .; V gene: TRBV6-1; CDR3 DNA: TGTGCCAGCACCTGGGGGAGGGAGCAGTTCTTC; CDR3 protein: CASTWGREQFF
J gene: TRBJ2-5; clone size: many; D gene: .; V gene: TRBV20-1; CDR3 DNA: TGCAGTGCTTTTCTAGAGACCCAGTACTTC; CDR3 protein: CSAFLETQYF
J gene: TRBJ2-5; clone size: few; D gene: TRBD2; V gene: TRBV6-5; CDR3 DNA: TGTGCCAGCAGCCCCGGGAGGCCAAAAGAGACCCAGTACTTC; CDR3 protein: CASSPGRPKETQYF
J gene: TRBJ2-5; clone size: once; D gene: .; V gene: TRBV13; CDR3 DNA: TGTGCCAGCAGCTTGGGACACGCACAAGAGACCCAGTACTTC; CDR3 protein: CASSLGHAQETQYF
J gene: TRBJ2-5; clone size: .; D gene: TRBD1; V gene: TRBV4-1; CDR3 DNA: TGCGCCAGCAGCCCCGGGACAGGGATAAAGTACCAAGAGACCCAGTACTTC; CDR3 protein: CASSPGTGIKYQETQYF
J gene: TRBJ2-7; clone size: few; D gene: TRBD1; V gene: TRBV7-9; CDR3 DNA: TGTGCCAGCAGCACCACGTCGGGACAGTCCCTCTACGAGCAGTACTTC; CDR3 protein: CASSTTSGQSLYEQYF
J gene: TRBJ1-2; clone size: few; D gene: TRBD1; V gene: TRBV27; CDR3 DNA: TGTGCCACCACAGGGGGCGCGGGCTACACCTTC; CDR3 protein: CATTGGAGYTF
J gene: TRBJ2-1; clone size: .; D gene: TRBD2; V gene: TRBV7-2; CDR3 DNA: TGTGCCAGCAGCTTAGGGGAGGCGGGGGGGTACAATGAGCAGTTCTTC; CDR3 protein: CASSLGEAGGYNEQFF
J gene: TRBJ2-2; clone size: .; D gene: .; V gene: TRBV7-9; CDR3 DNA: TGTGCCAGCAGCGATGACAGGTTCAACACCGGGGGGCTGTTTTTT; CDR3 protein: CASSDDRFNTGGLFF
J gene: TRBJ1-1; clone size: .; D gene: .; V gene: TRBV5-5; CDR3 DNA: TGTGCCAGCACCAGGGCCCCTATCACTGAAGCTTTCTTT; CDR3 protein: CASTRAPITEAFF
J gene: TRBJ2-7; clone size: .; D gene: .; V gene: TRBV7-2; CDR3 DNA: TGTGCCAGCAGCTTAGCAGGTCCACCCACCAACTACGAGCAGTACTTC; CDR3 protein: CASSLAGPPTNYEQYF
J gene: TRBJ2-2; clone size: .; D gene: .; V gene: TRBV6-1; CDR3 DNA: TGTGCCAGCATCACAACACGGAGTCCCGACACCGGGGAGCTGTTTTTT; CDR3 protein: CASITTRSPDTGELFF
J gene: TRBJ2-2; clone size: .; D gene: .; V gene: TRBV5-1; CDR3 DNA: TGCGCCAGCAGCTGGGACACGGCCAACACCGGGGAGCTGTTTTTT; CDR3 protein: CASSWDTANTGELFF
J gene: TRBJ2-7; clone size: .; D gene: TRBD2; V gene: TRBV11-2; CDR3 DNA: TGTGCTAGCAGAGGAAGGGACCAGCGGGAGGTGGAGCAGTACTTC; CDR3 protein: CASRGRDQREVEQYF